The 28 T cell receptor beta chains listed next were all sequenced from one sample in a study of T cells in Graves' hyperthyroidism and ophthalmopathy. Amplified TCR beta CDR3 regions came from RNA transcripts. The HTBI set primed first-round TCR CDR3 RT-PCR. TCRdb reprocessed the multiplex PCR reads with MiXCR, giving one entry per CDR3 protein. This table has around 430,000 distinct CDR3 sequences, 14% to 15% appearing once. The sample taken for sequencing was blood. The origin of the receptors is a woman in her 30s with Graves' hyperthyroidism.

At least ten counts were recorded for this clonotype. The V gene is TRBV7-8, the J gene TRBJ2-7; 12 nucleotides line up with TRBD2. Trimming removed 5 bases from V and 6 bases from J; junction bases left unmatched: 5. Germline CDR1 reads SGHVS; CDR2 reads FQNEAQ. The CDR3 consists of 14 residues. The CDR3: CASSMTSGSSEQYF. CDR3 nucleotide sequence: TGTGCCAGCAGCATGACTAGCGGGAGCTCCGAGCAGTACTTC.

This clonotype was found many times. The CDR3 loop reads CASSTDSLGYNEQFF. The CDR3, as DNA: TGTGCCAGCAGCACCGACAGCTTGGGGTACAATGAGCAGTTCTTC. J is TRBJ2-1 and V is TRBV7-2; TRBD1 might be the D (5 bases). Per the germline V gene, CDR1 is SGHTA and CDR2 is FQGNSA. This CDR3 contains 15 residues. V gave up 5 bases and J gave up 4 bases, with 15 bases separating them.

This clonotype was picked up many times. This chain connects TRBV12-3 or TRBV12-4 to TRBJ1-4; maybe TRBD1 (6 bases). The V and J ends lost 5 bases and 7 bases respectively, with 14 bases between them. This CDR3 region has 14 residues. CDR3 sequence reads: CASSLGGGAEKLFF. In DNA form, the CDR3 reads TGTGCCAGCAGTCTCGGGGGCGGAGCTGAAAAACTGTTTTTT.

This clonotype occurred many times. The CDR3 loop reads CASSWLGGDYGYTF. The CDR3 region has the DNA TGTGCCAGCAGCTGGCTAGGGGGTGACTATGGCTACACCTTC. This chain uses TRBV7-3 with TRBJ1-2; possible D gene TRBD1, 6 bases. Germline assignment: CDR1 SGHTA and CDR2 FQGTGA. V was cut by 4 bases and J by 3 bases, with 12 bases left in between. The CDR3 is 14 residues long.

J is TRBJ1-3 and V is TRBV28; TRBD1 might be the D (5 bases). Germline CDR1 reads MDHEN; CDR2 reads SYDVKM. The CDR3 length is 17 residues. V was pared by 5 bases and J by 1 base, with 18 bases between. The CDR3 sequence is CASSPLWTTSSGNTIYF. CDR3 coding DNA: TGTGCCAGCAGTCCTCTATGGACAACCTCATCTGGAAACACCATATATTTT. Full variable domain (remainder filled in from reference TRBV28 and TRBJ1-3): DVKVTQSSRYLVKRTGEKVFLECVQDMDHENMFWYRQDPGLGLRLIYFSYDVKMKEKGDIPEGYSVSREKKERFSLILESASTNQTSMYLCASSPLWTTSSGNTIYFGEGSWLTVV.

In this sample, this clonotype turned up many times. The chain has TRBV6-1 and TRBJ2-1; D may be TRBD2 (7 bases). There are 15 residues in the CDR3. Trimming pared 6 bases from V and 2 bases from J, leaving 14 bases between. Per germline, CDR1 MNHNS and CDR2 SASEGT. The CDR3 coding sequence is TGTGCCAGCAGGGGGGGGGGCGAGACCTACAATGAGCAGTTCTTC. Translated: CASRGGGETYNEQFF.

The genes are TRBV3-1 and TRBJ2-1; D may be TRBD2 (7 bases). This CDR3 is built from 16 residues. Germline V gene data show CDR1 as LGHDT and CDR2 as YNNKEL (reference sequence). Trimming took 1 base from V and 8 from J, leaving 18 bases between them. The CDR3 region has the DNA TGTGCCAGCAGCCAAGGGACCCGGGGGGCCCTCTATGAGCAGTTCTTC. It yields the protein CASSQGTRGALYEQFF.

The chain has TRBV5-5 and TRBJ2-7; weak D call: TRBD2 (5 bases). Germline CDR1 and CDR2: SGHKS and YYEKEE (reference sequence). V shed 6 bases and J shed 3 bases, with 13 bases lying between them. This CDR3 comprises 13 residues. CDR3 coding DNA: TGTGCCAGCACCATGTCACTAGGCTACGAGCAGTACTTC. It translates to CASTMSLGYEQYF.

The rearrangement joins TRBV5-1 to TRBJ2-7; 10 nucleotides agree with TRBD1. The CDR3 has 15 residues. Trimming took 4 bases from V and 2 from J; bases not matched to a gene: 6. The germline V gene has CDR1 SGHRS and CDR2 YFSETQ. The CDR3 protein is CASSGGGQGTYEQYF. The CDR3, as DNA: TGCGCCAGCAGCGGGGGGGGACAGGGGACCTACGAGCAGTACTTC.

This clonotype was found many times. The V gene is TRBV10-3, the J gene TRBJ1-1; D unresolved. Trimming left V 2 bases short and J 5 bases short, with 15 bases between. Germline V lookup: CDR1 ENHRY, CDR2 SYGVKD. The CDR3 spans 15 residues. The CDR3 region has the DNA TGTGCCATCAGTGAGCCGAGTGTCCCCGGGACTGAAGCTTTCTTT. This gives the protein CAISEPSVPGTEAFF.

The chain combines TRBV20-1 with TRBJ2-4, with a tentative D call TRBD2 (6 bases). This CDR3 has 14 residues. CDR1 and CDR2 (germline): DFQATT, SNEGSKA (reference sequence). Trimming shortened V by 3 bases and J by 6 bases, and 15 bases separated the two germline ends. The CDR3 DNA is TGCAGTGCTAGTGGCGGGGCGAGGGCAAACATTCAGTACTTC. It is translated as CSASGGARANIQYF.

V usage is TRBV2 and J usage is TRBJ2-7; 8 bases fit TRBD2. The CDR3 consists of 14 residues. The V segment lost 6 bases and the J segment 5 bases; nucleotides outside the gene matches: 9. Looked up from germline, CDR1 is SNHLY and CDR2 is FYNNEI. The CDR3 loop reads CASRGLAGYNEQYF. The CDR3 bases are TGTGCCAGCAGGGGGCTAGCGGGCTATAACGAGCAGTACTTC.

This clonotype was seen repeatedly, ten times or more. This chain connects TRBV7-9 to TRBJ2-7, with 7 bases lining up with TRBD2. This CDR3 has 13 amino acids. With V trimmed by 5 bases and J by 9 bases, 10 bases remained unmatched. Germline CDR1 SEHNR, CDR2 FQNEAQ (reference sequence). This CDR3 is CASSRGRESGQYF. CDR3 coding DNA: TGTGCCAGCAGCCGAGGGCGGGAGTCCGGGCAGTACTTC.

This sequence joins TRBV5-6 and TRBJ2-3; 7 nucleotides align to TRBD2. The germline V gene encodes CDR1 SGHDT and CDR2 YYEEEE. V lost 1 base, J lost 6 bases, and 8 bases stayed unmatched. The CDR3 contains 15 residues. In DNA form, the CDR3 reads TGTGCCAGCAGCTTGTACAGCGGGACTGTCGATACGCAGTATTTT. This encodes CASSLYSGTVDTQYF.

There are many counts of this clonotype. The chain uses TRBV28 and TRBJ1-1; 9 bases agree with TRBD1. The ends lost 11 bases at V and 3 bases at J; junction bases unmatched: 7. The CDR3 contains 13 residues. CDR1 and CDR2 from the germline V gene are MDHEN and SYDVKM. The CDR3 bases are TGTGCCTCCCTCGGACAGGGGTACACTGAAGCTTTCTTT. Translating it yields CASLGQGYTEAFF.

The chain has TRBV10-3 and TRBJ2-7; the match to TRBD1 covers 9 bases. This CDR3 is 16 amino acids long. The J segment lost 2 bases and the V segment lost 6 bases, leaving 11 bases of the junction unmatched. Looked up from germline, CDR1 is ENHRY and CDR2 is SYGVKD. The CDR3 here is CAISGQGKGGTYEQYF. The DNA of the CDR3 is TGTGCCATCAGCGGACAGGGGAAGGGGGGGACCTACGAGCAGTACTTC.

This clonotype has a handful of counts. The genes are TRBV6-1 and TRBJ1-1, with D possibly TRBD1 on 6 matching bases. V lost 5 bases to trimming and J lost 6 bases, with 10 bases between them. The germline V gene encodes CDR1 MNHNS and CDR2 SASEGT. This CDR3 has 12 amino acids. The CDR3 coding sequence is TGTGCCAGCAGTAAACAGGGCCCTGAAGCTTTCTTT. Its translation: CASSKQGPEAFF.

This clonotype was counted a few times. The chain uses TRBV18 and TRBJ1-1; TRBD1 is a possible D gene (5 bases). Trimming removed 3 bases at V and 5 bases at J, with 16 bases between. The CDR3 covers 15 residues. The germline V gene encodes CDR1 KGHSH and CDR2 LQKENI. This chain's CDR3 is CASSPAGGGVTEAFF. The CDR3 region has the DNA TGTGCCAGCTCACCGGCCGGGGGGGGAGTAACTGAAGCTTTCTTT.

This clonotype was counted many times. The V call is TRBV28, the J call TRBJ1-2; 8 bases agree with TRBD1. The CDR3 extends over 17 amino acids. The germline gives CDR1 MDHEN, CDR2 SYDVKM. The ends lost 6 bases at V and 2 bases at J; junction bases unmatched: 14. The CDR3, as DNA: TGTGCCAGCAGGTCAACCTGGGGACAGGAGGAGAACTATGGCTACACCTTC. Its protein is CASRSTWGQEENYGYTF.

The rearrangement joins TRBV19 to TRBJ2-1; D unclear. Germline-derived CDR1 and CDR2 are LNHDA and SQIVND (reference sequence). The CDR3 has 18 residues. Trimming pared 5 bases from V and 1 base from J, leaving 21 bases between. The CDR3 is CASSYYKDGGWSYNEQFF. In DNA form, the CDR3 reads TGTGCCAGTAGTTATTATAAAGACGGTGGGTGGTCCTACAATGAGCAGTTCTTC.

The rearrangement joins TRBV7-9 to TRBJ1-6; D remains ambiguous. CDR3 length: 15 residues. Germline lookup yields CDR1 SEHNR and CDR2 FQNEAQ (reference sequence). V was trimmed by 5 bases and J by 0 bases, leaving 8 bases between them. The CDR3 DNA reads TGTGCCAGCAGCGTCGGGGACTCCTATAATTCACCCCTCCACTTT. This gives the protein CASSVGDSYNSPLHF.

This clonotype was seen many times. This chain connects TRBV7-2 to TRBJ2-2; TRBD1 aligns across 10 bases. Germline trimming cut 0 bases from V and 5 bases from J; bases unmatched to any gene: 9. The CDR3 totals 18 residues. Germline lookup yields CDR1 SGHTA and CDR2 FQGNSA. The CDR3 bases are TGTGCCAGCAGCTTAGCGTGGACAGGGGGGCGCGGGACCGGGGAGCTGTTTTTT. Its protein product is CASSLAWTGGRGTGELFF. Supplemented by reference TRBV7-2 and TRBJ2-2, the full variable domain reads GAGVSQSPSNKVTEKGKDVELRCDPISGHTALYWYRQSLGQGLEFLIYFQGNSAPDKSGLPSDRFSAERTGGSVSTLTIQRTQQEDSAVYLCASSLAWTGGRGTGELFFGEGSRLTVL.

This clonotype was seen many times. V usage is TRBV15 and J usage is TRBJ1-1; D is ambiguous. The CDR3 totals 16 residues. Germline V gene data show CDR1 as LNHNV and CDR2 as YYDKDF (reference sequence). V gave up 0 bases and J gave up 4 bases, with 15 bases separating them. The DNA for the CDR3 is TGTGCCACCAGCAGAGATTCGCTTGTCGTAGGCACTGAAGCTTTCTTT. It codes for CATSRDSLVVGTEAFF.

This clonotype was picked up a small number of times. The gene calls are TRBV29-1 and TRBJ2-3, with D possibly called TRBD1 or TRBD2 (5 bases each). The length of the CDR3 is 14 residues. Per germline, CDR1 SQVTM and CDR2 ANQGSEA. V lost 6 bases, J lost 6 bases, and 19 bases lay in between. CDR3 region: CSVDGHGIGDTQYF. In nucleotides, the CDR3 is TGCAGCGTCGATGGACACGGGATCGGGGATACGCAGTATTTT.

In its sample, this clonotype was seen many times. The rearrangement joins TRBV7-9 to TRBJ2-7; D may be TRBD1 or TRBD2 (5 bases each). Trimming shortened V by 5 bases and J by 2 bases, and 7 bases separated the two germline ends. CDR1 SEHNR and CDR2 FQNEAQ come from the germline V gene (reference sequence). CDR3 size: 12 residues. The CDR3 nucleotides are TGTGCCAGCAGCAGGGACCCCTACGAGCAGTACTTC. Translation gives CASSRDPYEQYF.

A single count supports this clonotype. Being one base from a much bigger clone, this may be a read error. The V and J genes are TRBV12-3 or TRBV12-4 and TRBJ2-5; 8 bases match TRBD1. The CDR3 totals 13 residues. V was clipped by 5 bases and J by 6 bases; unmatched bases: 5. The CDR3 region has the DNA TGTGCCAGCAGTCGACAGGGGATGAAGACCCAGTACTTC. Amino acids: CASSRQGMKTQYF.

This clonotype was picked up a small number of times. This chain joins TRBV12-5 and TRBJ1-2, with 8 bases matching TRBD1. The CDR3 runs to 16 residues. The germline V gene encodes CDR1 LGHNT and CDR2 FRNRAP. V lost 1 base and J lost 8; bases outside the gene matches: 12. The CDR3 is CASGLDNRQGNRGYTF. DNA of the CDR3: TGTGCTAGTGGTTTGGATAATAGACAGGGGAATAGAGGCTACACCTTC.

Comment on this clonotype: A much bigger clone sits one base away, suggesting this may be a read error. The chain has TRBV7-2 and TRBJ2-3, with TRBD2 as a possible D gene (5 bases). This CDR3 region has 14 residues. Germline V lookup: CDR1 SGHTA, CDR2 FQGNSA. CDR3 protein: CASGLDGGQDTQYF. The CDR3 DNA sequence: TGTGCCAGCGGCTTAGATGGCGGGCAAGATACGCAGTATTTT.